The next 18 T cell receptor beta chains were all read from a single sample in a study of blood T cell repertoires in COVID-19. Method: immunoSEQ multiplex PCR; TCRdb's copy keeps in-frame clones and lacks some. Among roughly 250,000 clones listed, roughly nine tenths were seen once. Sample: peripheral blood. The receptors were sampled from a woman aged 25-40 years with COVID-19, enrolled during active disease.

The chain's CDR3 is CASIAAGARGDTQYF. CDR3 sequence (DNA): TGTGCCAGCATTGCGGCGGGAGCACGGGGAGATACGCAGTATTTT. V and J are TRBV6-5 and TRBJ2-3; 7 nucleotides match TRBD2. Germline CDR1 reads MNHEY; CDR2 reads SVGAGI. The CDR3 spans 15 residues. Trimming cost V 7 bases and J 5 bases; bases outside gene matches: 12.

On this clone: The sample has other DNA sequences that encode this CDR3 too. V and J are TRBV27 and TRBJ2-7; the match to TRBD2 covers 8 bases. CDR1 and CDR2 (germline): MNHEY, SMNVEV (reference sequence). This CDR3 region has 15 residues. J gave up 2 bases and V 3 bases, and 6 bases lay outside the gene matches. The CDR3 loop is CASSLSGGGTYEQYF. The CDR3 DNA reads as TGTGCCAGCAGTTTGTCTGGCGGGGGGACCTACGAGCAGTACTTC.

The chain is built from TRBV3-1 (or the pseudogene TRBV3-2) and TRBJ2-7; D unresolved. V lost 1 base to trimming and J lost 6 bases, with 7 bases between them. Looked up from germline, CDR1 is LGHDT and CDR2 is YNNKEL (reference sequence). This CDR3 spans 12 amino acids. CDR3 protein: CASSQVFFEQYF. CDR3 DNA: TGTGCCAGCAGCCAAGTCTTCTTCGAGCAGTACTTC.

The chain combines TRBV18 with TRBJ2-1, with 10 bases that match TRBD2. CDR3 length equals 16 residues. Unmatched junction bases numbered 14, after V lost 8 bases and J lost 7 bases. CDR1 is KGHSH, CDR2 LQKENI, per germline. The CDR3 nucleotides are TGTGCCAGCCTCCAAAGTACTAGCGGGGAAACTAATGAGCAGTTCTTC. Its protein product is CASLQSTSGETNEQFF.

This clone was detected only a few times. The chain recombines TRBV27 with TRBJ1-5, with 11 bases identical to TRBD1. The germline V gene encodes CDR1 MNHEY and CDR2 SMNVEV (reference sequence). J was trimmed by 9 bases and V by 6 bases; bases with no gene match: 10. This CDR3 has 15 amino acids. CDR3 in amino acids: CASSSGTGGLWPQHF. For the CDR3, the DNA is TGTGCCAGCAGCTCCGGGACAGGGGGATTGTGGCCCCAGCATTTT.

The table lists this clone with a few counts. The chain employs TRBV5-1 and TRBJ1-3; no clear D. Germline V gene sequence: CDR1 SGHRS, CDR2 YFSETQ. There are 16 residues in the CDR3. Trimming shortened V by 0 bases and J by 4 bases, and 14 bases separated the two germline ends. The CDR3, as DNA: TGCGCCAGCAGCTTGGAGACTCTAAGAGCGGGAAACACCATATATTTT. It encodes CASSLETLRAGNTIYF.

The rearrangement uses TRBV7-2 and TRBJ2-3, with TRBD2 identical over 7 bases. J lost 4 bases, V lost 2 bases, and 9 bases had no gene match. The CDR3 loop spans 16 amino acids. Germline lookup yields CDR1 SGHTA and CDR2 FQGNSA. DNA of the CDR3: TGTGCCAGCAGCTTACAGGAGACTAGCCGCTCAGATACGCAGTATTTT. Its translation: CASSLQETSRSDTQYF.

The V gene is TRBV9, the J gene TRBJ2-3; D is possibly TRBD2 (6 bases). Trimming took 0 bases from V and 6 from J, leaving 14 bases between them. Per the germline V gene, CDR1 is SGDLS and CDR2 is YYNGEE. The CDR3 extends over 15 amino acids. The CDR3 sequence is CASSVEGAGRDTQYF. CDR3 coding DNA: TGTGCCAGCAGCGTAGAGGGAGCGGGCAGGGATACGCAGTATTTT.

The CDR3 protein is CSARYQQNLHF. Written as DNA, the CDR3 is TGCAGTGCGAGATATCAACAAAATCTCCACTTT. The rearrangement uses TRBV20-1 and TRBJ1-6, with D uncertain. The V end was cut by 6 bases, the J end by 16 bases, with 16 bases between. Germline CDR1 and CDR2: DFQATT and SNEGSKA (reference sequence). The CDR3 consists of 11 residues.

This chain connects TRBV2 to TRBJ2-3; 8 bases map to TRBD2. The germline gives CDR1 SNHLY, CDR2 FYNNEI. V gave up 3 bases and J gave up 2 bases; unmatched junction bases: 7. This CDR3 region has 16 residues. CDR3 in DNA: TGTGCCAGCAGTGATGGGGCGGGGGGTGCCACAGATACGCAGTATTTT. It yields the protein CASSDGAGGATDTQYF.

In this sample, this clone turned up a few times. The chain joins TRBV19 to TRBJ1-6; D is ambiguous. V was trimmed by 4 bases and J by 9 bases, leaving 13 bases between them. Germline V gives CDR1 LNHDA, CDR2 SQIVND (reference sequence). The CDR3 length is 14 residues. CDR3 in DNA: TGTGCCAGTAGTACGGCCCTTGAGGGTTCACCCCTCCACTTT. This sequence encodes CASSTALEGSPLHF.

This clone was counted once. This chain uses TRBV10-1 with TRBJ2-5; TRBD2 is a possible D gene (6 bases). Trimming left V 3 bases short and J 5 bases short, with 16 bases between. The length of the CDR3 is 15 residues. CDR1 is WNHNN and CDR2 is SYGVQD in the germline V gene (reference sequence). The CDR3 bases are TGCGCCAGCAGTGAAATTGGAACCGGAGGGGAGACCCAGTACTTC. Amino acid sequence: CASSEIGTGGETQYF.

This clone was observed a few times. J is TRBJ2-7 and V is TRBV7-8; D gene uncertain. V gave up 1 base and J gave up 5 bases, with 9 bases separating them. The CDR3 contains 13 residues. The V gene's germline CDR1 is SGHVS and CDR2 FQNEAQ. CDR3 sequence reads: CASSLEEFHEQYF. For the CDR3, the DNA is TGTGCCAGCAGCTTAGAGGAGTTCCACGAGCAGTACTTC.

This clone has just one count. The V gene is TRBV5-6, the J gene TRBJ2-3; tentative D call: TRBD2 (6 bases). The V gene's germline CDR1 is SGHDT and CDR2 YYEEEE. V was trimmed by 4 bases and J by 2 bases, leaving 14 bases between them. The CDR3 is 15 amino acids. The CDR3 DNA reads TGTGCCAGCAGCCGGGCCACGGGGGTCACAGATACGCAGTATTTT. Encoded protein: CASSRATGVTDTQYF.

The gene calls are TRBV7-9 and TRBJ1-1, with TRBD1 as a possible D gene (6 bases). Germline lookup yields CDR1 SEHNR and CDR2 FQNEAQ (reference sequence). V lost 5 bases to trimming and J lost 1 base, with 14 bases between them. The CDR3 runs to 15 residues. This CDR3 is CASSGILGGNTEAFF. DNA of the CDR3: TGTGCCAGCAGCGGGATTCTAGGGGGGAACACTGAAGCTTTCTTT.

V gene TRBV18 combines with J gene TRBJ2-7; a possible D gene is TRBD2 (6 bases). Per germline, CDR1 KGHSH and CDR2 LQKENI. Deletions cut 0 bases from V and 7 bases from J, with 13 bases between. The CDR3 spans 14 residues. The CDR3 DNA sequence: TGTGCCAGCTCACCACCGCCCGGGGGTAAAGAGCAGTACTTC. Its protein is CASSPPPGGKEQYF.

This clone was counted between two and nine times. CDR3: CASSWGTEKLFF. Written as DNA, the CDR3 is TGTGCCAGCAGCTGGGGCACTGAAAAACTGTTTTTT. V gene TRBV3-1 (or the pseudogene TRBV3-2) combines with J gene TRBJ1-4; D may be TRBD1 (5 bases). This CDR3 has 12 amino acids. CDR1 and CDR2 (germline): LGHDT, YNNKEL (reference sequence). Between the trimmed V and J ends, which lost 5 bases and 7 bases, there was a span of 8 bases.

The J gene is TRBJ2-5, the V gene TRBV27; 9 bases match TRBD1. Trimming at V came to 7 bases and at J to 5 bases, leaving 11 bases not matched to a gene. Per the germline V gene, CDR1 is MNHEY and CDR2 is SMNVEV (reference sequence). The CDR3 is 15 amino acids. The CDR3 DNA reads TGTGCCAGCACCCATTCGGGACAGGGAGTGGAGACCCAGTACTTC. Amino acid sequence: CASTHSGQGVETQYF.